The 17 T cell receptor beta chains below come from one sample, sequenced in a study of tumor-infiltrating lymphocytes in primary liver carcinoma. DNA and RNA were both co-extracted from 20-30 mg of bulk tissue that had not been sorted. Priming with a constant-region primer yielded TCR beta cDNA from about 510 ng total RNA. Construction of TCR beta libraries relied on three successive nested multiplex PCR rounds employing slightly modified ARM-PCR. Primers for the first two PCR rounds were TRBV1-TRBV30 forward primers and a C-beta reverse primer (approximately 9 cycles per round). TCRdb fed the multiplex PCR reads into MiXCR, producing one record per CDR3 protein. The data show about 48,000 distinct CDR3 sequences, 70% to 85% seen once. The sequencing input was liver tumor tissue from sampling region 3. Subset here: tumor region T3, left-lateral pole. These receptor sequences come from a man between 35 and 55 years old with primary liver carcinoma and hepatitis B virus infection.

Many counts were recorded for this clonotype. The rearrangement links TRBV9 to TRBJ2-7, with 8 bases matching TRBD1. Germline CDR1 and CDR2: SGDLS and YYNGEE. This CDR3 is built from 14 residues. The V segment lost 5 bases and the J segment 0 bases; nucleotides outside the gene matches: 4. CDR3 sequence: CASSWGQDSYEQYF. The DNA of the CDR3 is TGTGCCAGCAGTTGGGGACAGGACTCCTACGAGCAGTACTTC.

A remark on this clonotype: The junction and the germline gene differ at one end; a read error may be behind it. The chain joins TRBV13 to TRBJ2-5; D might be TRBD2 (5 bases). CDR1 is PRHDT, CDR2 FYEKMQ, per germline (reference sequence). CDR3 length: 13 residues. The CDR3 loop reads CASSSGLGETQHF. CDR3 coding DNA: TGTGCCAGCAGCTCCGGGCTCGGGGAGACCCAACACTTC.

Worth noting for this clonotype: One end of the junction is discordant with germline, which a read error may explain. The CDR3 DNA reads as TGTGTCAGCAGTGAAATGAACTACGAGCAGTACTTC. Amino acid sequence: CVSSEMNYEQYF. The V and J genes are TRBV6-1 and TRBJ2-7; no definite D call. The V gene's germline CDR1 is MNHNS and CDR2 SASEGT. The length of the CDR3 is 12 residues.

A remark on this clonotype: One junction end does not reproduce the germline sequence, and a read error may be involved. The chain joins TRBV4-1 to TRBJ2-2, with 7 bases fitting TRBD2. CDR1 is MGHRA, CDR2 YSYEKL, per germline. This CDR3 has 16 amino acids. This chain's CDR3 is CPSSARLAGDSGELFF. The CDR3 bases are TGCCCCAGCAGCGCCCGACTAGCAGGAGATTCGGGGGAGCTGTTTTTT.

Notes on this clonotype: One junction end does not reproduce the germline sequence, and a read error may be involved. The chain is built from TRBV4-1 and TRBJ2-1; D call uncertain. Germline CDR1 reads MGHRA; CDR2 reads YSYEKL. The CDR3 extends over 12 amino acids. Here the CDR3 DNA reads TGCGCCAGCAGCCAAGCGCGAGGTGAGCATTTCTTC. Its protein product is CASSQARGEHFF.

Concerning this clonotype itself: At one boundary the junction diverges from the germline segment, which might be a read error. The V call is TRBV5-4, the J call TRBJ2-5; no clear D gene. CDR3 size: 10 residues. Germline assignment: CDR1 SGHNT and CDR2 YYREEE (reference sequence). CDR3 loop: CANSMETQYF. The CDR3, as DNA: TGTGCCAACAGCATGGAGACCCAGTACTTC.

Note on this clonotype: At one end, the junction sequence differs from germline, possibly due to a read error. The chain combines TRBV6-2 or TRBV6-3 with TRBJ2-1; tentative D call: TRBD2 (5 bases). Per germline, CDR1 MNHEY and CDR2 SVGEGT. The CDR3 extends over 16 amino acids. The CDR3 region has the DNA TGTGCCAGCAGAGCCCTGGACTTAAGCTCCTACATTGAGCAGTTCTTC. This codes for CASRALDLSSYIEQFF.

The J gene is TRBJ2-1, the V gene TRBV12-5, with 12 positions matching TRBD2. Per the germline V gene, CDR1 is LGHNT and CDR2 is FRNRAP. V lost 11 bases to trimming and J lost 9 bases; unmatched junction nucleotides: 23. The CDR3 length is 18 residues. CDR3 sequence reads: CAVSPLGLAGTVGCEQFF. The CDR3, as DNA: TGTGCTGTATCTCCTCTAGGACTAGCGGGGACCGTGGGTTGTGAGCAGTTCTTC.

This clonotype came up many times. This chain connects TRBV5-5 to TRBJ2-7, with D perhaps TRBD2 (6 bases). The V and J ends lost 2 bases and 1 base respectively, with 7 bases between them. The CDR3 spans 13 residues. The germline V gene has CDR1 SGHKS and CDR2 YYEKEE (reference sequence). This CDR3 is CASSFGSSYEQYF. The DNA of the CDR3 is TGTGCCAGCAGCTTCGGGAGTTCCTACGAGCAGTACTTC. Filled out from reference TRBV5-5 and TRBJ2-7, the complete variable domain reads DAGVTQSPTHLIKTRGQQVTLRCSPISGHKSVSWYQQVLGQGPQFIFQYYEKEERGRGNFPDRFSARQFPNYSSELNVNALLLGDSALYLCASSFGSSYEQYFGPGTRLTVT.

Note on this clonotype: Given the absence of the conserved phenylalanine or tryptophan at the CDR3 end, a read error is likely. V is TRBV10-2 and J is TRBJ2-1; a possible D gene is TRBD2 (7 bases). Between the trimmed V and J ends, which lost 5 bases and 5 bases, there was a span of 16 bases. Per germline, CDR1 WSHSY and CDR2 SAAADI. CDR3 length: 15 residues. CDR3 nucleotide sequence: TGCGCCAGCAGTCCTAGACTAGGGGGGGACAATGAGCAGTTCTTA. Translated: CASSPRLGGDNEQFL.

This clonotype was counted between two and nine times. A read error is possible here, since a much larger clone lies one base away. Given the absence of the conserved phenylalanine or tryptophan at the CDR3 end, a read error is likely. This rearrangement joins TRBV5-4 to TRBJ2-7, with TRBD2 identical over 8 bases. The junction had 5 bases not matched to a gene; V was cut back by 4 bases and J by 2 bases. The CDR3 has 14 residues. From germline, CDR1 is SGHNT and CDR2 YYREEE (reference sequence). DNA for the CDR3: TGTGCCAGCAGCCACTCGGGACTAGCCTACGAGCAGTACTTA. It specifies CASSHSGLAYEQYL.

The chain joins TRBV2 to TRBJ2-2; D call uncertain. Germline V gene lookup returns CDR1 SNHLY and CDR2 FYNNEI. This CDR3 contains 13 residues. Trimming removed 1 base from V and 7 bases from J, with 7 bases in between. This CDR3 reads CASSEGQVGELFF. CDR3 in DNA: TGTGCCAGCAGTGAAGGACAAGTCGGGGAGCTGTTTTTT. The complete variable domain, with remaining parts taken from reference TRBV2 and TRBJ2-2, reads EPEVTQTPSHQVTQMGQEVILRCVPISNHLYFYWYRQILGQKVEFLVSFYNNEISEKSEIFDDQFSVERPDGSNFTLKIRSTKLEDSAMYFCASSEGQVGELFFGEGSRLTVL.

V usage is TRBV6-6 and J usage is TRBJ2-1; TRBD2 is a possible D gene (5 bases). CDR1 is MNHNY, CDR2 SVGAGI, per germline (reference sequence). V was trimmed by 0 bases and J by 3 bases, leaving 18 bases between them. The CDR3 length is 18 residues. The CDR3 protein is CASSYSAITGRVYNEQFF. DNA of the CDR3: TGTGCCAGCAGTTACTCAGCTATAACGGGAAGGGTCTACAATGAGCAGTTCTTC.

The chain combines TRBV28 with TRBJ1-2, with 8 positions matching TRBD1. Germline assignment: CDR1 MDHEN and CDR2 SYDVKM. This CDR3 is 15 amino acids long. The trim removed 9 bases at V and 4 bases at J, leaving 13 bases unmatched. The CDR3 sequence is CARTSEQGDSYGYTF. The DNA of the CDR3 is TGTGCCAGGACTTCTGAACAGGGGGATAGCTATGGCTACACCTTC.

As regards this clonotype: One end of the junction fails to match germline, which may point to a read error. The chain has TRBV29-1 and TRBJ1-1; D ambiguous. This CDR3 has 14 residues. Germline lookup yields CDR1 SQVTM and CDR2 ANQGSEA. The CDR3 sequence: CSAQKLTREGESFF. The CDR3 DNA sequence: TGCAGTGCCCAGAAGCTGACCCGGGAGGGTGAATCTTTCTTT.

This clonotype was seen at least ten times. The chain joins TRBV2 to TRBJ2-1; a weak D match, TRBD2 (6 bases). In germline, CDR1 is SNHLY, CDR2 FYNNEI. Trimming cost V 5 bases and J 8 bases, with 16 bases left between them. This CDR3 has 14 amino acids. DNA of the CDR3: TGTGCCAGCAGTCCTACGACTAGTAGGGATGAGCAGTTCTTC. Its protein is CASSPTTSRDEQFF. Filled out from reference TRBV2 and TRBJ2-1, the complete variable domain reads EPEVTQTPSHQVTQMGQEVILRCVPISNHLYFYWYRQILGQKVEFLVSFYNNEISEKSEIFDDQFSVERPDGSNFTLKIRSTKLEDSAMYFCASSPTTSRDEQFFGPGTRLTVL.

Details on this clonotype: Germline is not matched at one junction end, which may reflect a read error. This chain connects TRBV11-2 to TRBJ2-4, with D possibly TRBD2 on 5 matching bases. Germline values: CDR1 SGHAT, CDR2 FQNNGV. This CDR3 region has 16 residues. The CDR3 nucleotides read TGTGCCAGCAGTCAGAATGTAAAGGGCACGGGAAACATTAAGTACTTC. Its translation: CASSQNVKGTGNIKYF.